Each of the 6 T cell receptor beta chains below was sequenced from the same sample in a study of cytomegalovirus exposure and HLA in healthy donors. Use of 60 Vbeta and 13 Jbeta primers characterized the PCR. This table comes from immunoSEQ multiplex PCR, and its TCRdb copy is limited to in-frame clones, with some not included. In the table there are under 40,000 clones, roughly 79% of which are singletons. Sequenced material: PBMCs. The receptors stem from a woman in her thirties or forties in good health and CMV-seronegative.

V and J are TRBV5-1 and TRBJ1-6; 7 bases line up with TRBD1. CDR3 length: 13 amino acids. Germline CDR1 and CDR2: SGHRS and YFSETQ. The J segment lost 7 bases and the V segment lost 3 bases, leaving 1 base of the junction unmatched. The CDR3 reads CASSWGQNSPLHF. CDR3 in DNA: TGCGCCAGCAGCTGGGGACAGAATTCACCCCTCCACTTT. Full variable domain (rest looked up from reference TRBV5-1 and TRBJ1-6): KAGVTQTPRYLIKTRGQQVTLSCSPISGHRSVSWYQQTPGQGLQFLFEYFSETQRNKGNFPGRFSGRQFSNSRSEMNVSTLELGDSALYLCASSWGQNSPLHFGNGTRLTVT.

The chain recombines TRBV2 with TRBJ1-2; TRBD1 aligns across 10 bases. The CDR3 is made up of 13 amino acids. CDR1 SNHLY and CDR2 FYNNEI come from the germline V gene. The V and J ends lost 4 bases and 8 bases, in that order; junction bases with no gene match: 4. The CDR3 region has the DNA TGTGCCAGCAGTGGGGACAGGGGCTCGGGCTACACCTTC. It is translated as CASSGDRGSGYTF.

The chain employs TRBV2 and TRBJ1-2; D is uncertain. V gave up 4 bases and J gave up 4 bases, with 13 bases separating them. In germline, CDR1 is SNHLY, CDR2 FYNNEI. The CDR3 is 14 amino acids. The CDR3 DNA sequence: TGTGCCAGCAGTGGTGACTCGCCCGTCTATGGCTACACCTTC. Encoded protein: CASSGDSPVYGYTF.

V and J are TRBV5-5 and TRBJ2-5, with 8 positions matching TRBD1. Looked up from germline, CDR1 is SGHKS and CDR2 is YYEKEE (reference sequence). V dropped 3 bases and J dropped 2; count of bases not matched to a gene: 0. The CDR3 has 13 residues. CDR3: CASSYRGQETQYF. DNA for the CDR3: TGTGCCAGCAGCTACAGGGGGCAAGAGACCCAGTACTTC.

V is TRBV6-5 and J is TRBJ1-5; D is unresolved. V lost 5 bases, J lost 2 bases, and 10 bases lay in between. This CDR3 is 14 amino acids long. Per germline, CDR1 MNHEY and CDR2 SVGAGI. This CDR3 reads CASSEGRGNQPQHF. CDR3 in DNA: TGTGCCAGCAGTGAAGGGAGAGGCAATCAGCCCCAGCATTTT.

CDR3 amino acids: CASSPNRGVGETQYF. The CDR3 DNA reads as TGTGCCAGCAGCCCAAACAGGGGTGTTGGAGAGACCCAGTACTTC. The chain links TRBV7-6 to TRBJ2-5; 7 nucleotides align to TRBD1. The V gene's germline CDR1 is SGHVS and CDR2 FNYEAQ. CDR3 length: 15 amino acids. The V gene end was trimmed by 5 bases and the J gene end by 4 bases; junction bases not matched to a gene: 10. Full variable domain (missing parts from reference TRBV7-6 and TRBJ2-5): GAGVSQSPRYKVTKRGQDVALRCDPISGHVSLYWYRQALGQGPEFLTYFNYEAQQDKSGLPNDRFSAERPEGSISTLTIQRTEQRDSAMYRCASSPNRGVGETQYFGPGTRLLVL.